This TCR beta chain was found in a study of cytomegalovirus exposure and HLA in healthy donors. Study outcomes and limitations: The study flagged approximately 180 TCR beta chains as cytomegalovirus-associated.

The study ran its PCR with 60 Vbeta and 13 Jbeta primers. Profiled with immunoSEQ multiplex PCR; TCRdb holds only in-frame clones, not every one. The data show some 150,000 clones, 55% to 80% seen once. In this sample, this clone turned up a few times. The antigen is undetermined. Trimming at V came to 7 bases and at J to 2 bases, leaving 10 bases not matched to a gene. The CDR3 length is 16 residues. Looked up from germline, CDR1 is SGHVS and CDR2 is FQNEAQ. The specimen sequenced was PBMCs. The TCR originated in a woman in her forties in good health and CMV-seronegative. V gene TRBV7-8 combines with J gene TRBJ2-3, with 9 bases fitting TRBD2. The CDR3 region is CASTPVGGGVTDTQYF. The CDR3 coding sequence is TGTGCCAGCACCCCGGTGGGCGGGGGGGTCACAGATACGCAGTATTTT.